The rows below give T cell receptor beta chains drawn from one sample of a study of blood T cell repertoires in COVID-19. Assay used: immunoSEQ multiplex PCR; TCRdb lists only in-frame clones, some missing. This sample has around 150,000 clones, with about four fifths found just once. Sequencing was done on a sample of peripheral blood. Receptors were obtained from an older man with acute or convalescent COVID-19. Both conserved end residues are part of each CDR3. Each record gives: D gene, clone size, J gene, V gene, CDR3 DNA, CDR3 protein. A D gene is named only where the DNA matches it firmly. Size is stated for part of the rows, as once, few or many counts, or as a class when the clone is expanded.

. | . | TRBJ2-3 | TRBV24-1 | TGTGCCACCAGTGATCAGAGGGCCACAGATACGCAGTATTTT | CATSDQRATDTQYF
. | . | TRBJ1-2 | TRBV28 | TGTGCCAGCAGTTTTGCGGGAAACTATGGCTACACCTTC | CASSFAGNYGYTF
TRBD1 | . | TRBJ1-1 | TRBV6-5 | TGTGCCAGCACTCTTACAGGGGGCACTGAAGCTTTCTTT | CASTLTGGTEAFF
. | . | TRBJ1-5 | TRBV30 | TGTGCCTGGAGTGGGGGACTTAGCAATCAGCCCCAGCATTTT | CAWSGGLSNQPQHF
. | once | TRBJ1-2 | TRBV7-9 | TGTGCCAGCACCCGGGGCACAGGGCTAAACTATGGCTACACCTTC | CASTRGTGLNYGYTF
. | . | TRBJ2-1 | TRBV4-2 | TGTGCCAGCAGCCAAGTGAGGAACAATGAGCAGTTCTTC | CASSQVRNNEQFF
. | . | TRBJ2-5 | TRBV30 | TGTGCCTGGATACGGGGGAAGGCCCAGTACTTC | CAWIRGKAQYF
TRBD2 | few | TRBJ2-1 | TRBV7-9 | TGTGCCAGCAGCGCGGGGACTAGCGGAATTGAGCAGTTCTTC | CASSAGTSGIEQFF
TRBD1 | . | TRBJ1-4 | TRBV5-1 | TGCGCCAGCAGCTCCGGAGACCAGGGGGCTGAAAAACTGTTTTTT | CASSSGDQGAEKLFF
. | . | TRBJ1-5 | TRBV5-5 | TGTGCCAGCAGCTTTGGGGGCGATGGCAATCAGCCCCAGCATTTT | CASSFGGDGNQPQHF
TRBD2 | many | TRBJ2-1 | TRBV6-6 | TGTGCCAGCAGTTCGGGAGGGAACAATGAGCAGTTCTTC | CASSSGGNNEQFF
. | once | TRBJ2-6 | TRBV27 | TGTGCCAGCAGGAGTACTGGGGCCAACGTCCTGACTTTC | CASRSTGANVLTF
. | . | TRBJ2-2 | TRBV3-1/TRBV3-2 | TGTGCCAGCAGCCCATACGGCACCGGGGAGCTGTTTTTT | CASSPYGTGELFF
. | once | TRBJ1-6 | TRBV21-1 | TGTGCCAGCAGCAGAAACAGGGTGAGCTCCTATAATTCACCCCTCCACTTT | CASSRNRVSSYNSPLHF
. | . | TRBJ2-7 | TRBV30 | TGTGCCTGGAGTGGGCGTCGGGGGGCGAGATACGAGCAGTACTTC | CAWSGRRGARYEQYF
TRBD2 | . | TRBJ2-7 | TRBV3-1/TRBV3-2 | TGTGCCAGCAGCTCAACTAGCGGGGTCTACGAGCAGTACTTC | CASSSTSGVYEQYF
. | . | TRBJ1-4 | TRBV11-2 | TGTGCCAGCAGCTTAAATCCCCGTGCAACTAATGAAAAACTGTTTTTT | CASSLNPRATNEKLFF
TRBD1 | . | TRBJ1-5 | TRBV24-1 | TGTGCCACGAGGGACAGGGAAAATCAGCCCCAGCATTTT | CATRDRENQPQHF
. | . | TRBJ1-1 | TRBV3-1/TRBV3-2 | TGTGCCAGCAGCCCAGTAAATAGGGACTACGTCCAAGCTTTCTTT | CASSPVNRDYVQAFF
. | . | TRBJ1-4 | TRBV9 | TGTGCCAGCAGCGTAGAACAGGGTGGACCTAATGAAAAACTGTTTTTT | CASSVEQGGPNEKLFF
TRBD1 | . | TRBJ1-4 | TRBV27 | TGTGCCAGCAGTAACCACCATTCGACAGGGGGCGCAACTAATGAAAAACTGTTTTTT | CASSNHHSTGGATNEKLFF
. | . | TRBJ2-2 | TRBV9 | TGTGCCAGCAGGGGGCAACCGAACACCGGGGAGCTGTTTTTT | CASRGQPNTGELFF
. | . | TRBJ1-1 | TRBV19 | TGTGCCAGTATGGCAGGACTCAAAGCTTTCTTT | CASMAGLKAFF
TRBD2 | . | TRBJ2-2 | TRBV23-1 | TGCGCCAGCAGTCGCCGGGAGGGCTTGGCGAACACCGGGGAGCTGTTTTTT | CASSRREGLANTGELFF
TRBD2 | . | TRBJ2-7 | TRBV5-1 | TGCGCCAGCAGGAAAACTAGCGGGAGTGCCCACGAGCAGTACTTC | CASRKTSGSAHEQYF
. | . | TRBJ1-3 | TRBV29-1 | TGCAGCGTGGGGTCGGGGTGGGGAAACACCATATATTTT | CSVGSGWGNTIYF
. | . | TRBJ1-2 | TRBV5-5 | TGTGCCAGCAGCTTGGAAGGGGCCGGCTACACCTTC | CASSLEGAGYTF
. | . | TRBJ2-5 | TRBV6-5 | TGTGCCAGCAGTTACGGAGGGACTGGGCCAGAGACCCAGTACTTC | CASSYGGTGPETQYF
TRBD2 | . | TRBJ2-1 | TRBV28 | TGTGCCAGCAGGGCAACTAGCGGGGTCCGCTCCTACAATGAGCAGTTCTTC | CASRATSGVRSYNEQFF
TRBD2 | once | TRBJ2-1 | TRBV7-2 | TGTGCCAGCAGCTTAGAACCCACTAGCGGGGGGGCCAATGAGCAGTTCTTC | CASSLEPTSGGANEQFF
TRBD1 | . | TRBJ1-1 | TRBV5-1 | TGCGCCAGCAGCTTACAGGGGGCGGACACTGAAGCTTTCTTT | CASSLQGADTEAFF
. | once | TRBJ2-4 | TRBV7-2 | TGTGCCAGCAGTCCAGGGGGGCGGGAAAACATTCAGTACTTC | CASSPGGRENIQYF
TRBD2 | . | TRBJ2-7 | TRBV28 | TGTGCCAGCAGGGTAGCGGGGGCAACCTACGAGCAGTACTTC | CASRVAGATYEQYF
TRBD1 | . | TRBJ2-5 | TRBV15 | TGTGCCACCAGCAGAGGGACAGGACAGGGGTCGCGAGAGACCCAGTACTTC | CATSRGTGQGSRETQYF
. | . | TRBJ2-4 | TRBV6-5 | TGTGCCAGCAGTTACTCGGACACACGGAACATTCAGTACTTC | CASSYSDTRNIQYF
TRBD1 | . | TRBJ1-2 | TRBV9 | TGTGCCAGCAGCGTAGGATCCCTAGTAAGGACAGGGGGATATGGCTACACCTTC | CASSVGSLVRTGGYGYTF
TRBD1 | once | TRBJ2-7 | TRBV5-1 | TGCGCCAGCAGCTTGAGACAGGGTGGCTCCTACGAGCAGTACTTC | CASSLRQGGSYEQYF
TRBD1 | once | TRBJ1-2 | TRBV2 | TGTGCCAGCGGGCAGGGGGCGGGCTATGGCTACACCTTC | CASGQGAGYGYTF
. | . | TRBJ1-4 | TRBV7-7 | TGTGCTAGCAGCTTAGGACTCTCCAATAATGAAAAACTGTTTTTT | CASSLGLSNNEKLFF
. | . | TRBJ1-6 | TRBV9 | TGTGCCAGCAGCGTAGATGGGGAAGGGCGGGCTTCACCCCTCCACTTT | CASSVDGEGRASPLHF
. | few | TRBJ1-2 | TRBV7-9 | TGTGCCAGCAGCTTAAGGGGCTTCTATGGCTACACCTTC | CASSLRGFYGYTF
TRBD1 | . | TRBJ2-1 | TRBV18 | TGTGCCAGCTACACTCAGGGGGCGGGCAATGAGCAGTTCTTC | CASYTQGAGNEQFF
. | . | TRBJ1-2 | TRBV19 | TGTGCCAGTAGTTTGGGAGCGAATGGCTACACCTTC | CASSLGANGYTF
. | . | TRBJ2-1 | TRBV5-1 | TGCGCCAGCACGGATGGCGCCGGGGAGCAGTTCTTC | CASTDGAGEQFF
. | . | TRBJ2-2 | TRBV6-5 | TGTGCCAGCAGCCGGGTGGTCAACACCGGGGAGCTGTTTTTT | CASSRVVNTGELFF
. | . | TRBJ1-2 | TRBV5-1 | TGCGCCAGCAGCTTGCAGGGTATCGTCGACTATGGCTACACCTTC | CASSLQGIVDYGYTF